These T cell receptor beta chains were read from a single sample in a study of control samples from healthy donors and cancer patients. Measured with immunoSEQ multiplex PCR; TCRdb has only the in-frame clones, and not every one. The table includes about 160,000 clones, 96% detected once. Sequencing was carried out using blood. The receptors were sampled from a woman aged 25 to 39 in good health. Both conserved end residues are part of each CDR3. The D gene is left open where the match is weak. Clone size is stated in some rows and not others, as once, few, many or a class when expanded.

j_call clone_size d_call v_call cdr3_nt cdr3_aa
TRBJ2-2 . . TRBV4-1 TGCGCCAGCAGCCAAGATATTAGGGACGGTTCCACCGGGGAGCTGTTTTTT CASSQDIRDGSTGELFF
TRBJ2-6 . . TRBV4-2 TGTGCCAGCAGCCAGTCCTCTGGGGCCAACGTCCTGACTTTC CASSQSSGANVLTF
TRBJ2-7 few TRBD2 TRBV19 TGTGCCAGTAGTATAGACCCCGGGACCGCAGCTAGCGGATCCGCCCCCTACGAGCAGTACTTC CASSIDPGTAASGSAPYEQYF
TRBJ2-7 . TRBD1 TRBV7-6 TGTGCCAGCAGCGTAGGACAGGGCCCGGGGTCGGGTGAGCAGTACTTC CASSVGQGPGSGEQYF
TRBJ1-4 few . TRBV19 TGTGCCAGTAGGGAGAGGGGACACCCGAATGAAAAACTGTTTTTT CASRERGHPNEKLFF
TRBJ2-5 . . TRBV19 TGTGCCAGTAGTATAGCACCGGGAGAAGAGACCCAGTACTTC CASSIAPGEETQYF
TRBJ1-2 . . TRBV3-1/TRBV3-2 TGTGCCAGCAGCCAAGAGGCCCCCGGGCAGAACTATGGCTACACCTTC CASSQEAPGQNYGYTF
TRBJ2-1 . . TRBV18 TGTGCCAGCTCGACTAGAAGCTCCTACAATGAGCAGTTCTTC CASSTRSSYNEQFF
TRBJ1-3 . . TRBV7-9 TGTGCCAGCAGCTCGACCCGGGACGCGCGCTCTGGAAACACCATATATTTT CASSSTRDARSGNTIYF
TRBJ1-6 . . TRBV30 TGTGCCTGGAGTAACGCGAGACCCAATTCACCCCTCCACTTT CAWSNARPNSPLHF
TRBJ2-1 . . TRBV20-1 TGCAGTGCTAGTTCACGGGCCGGGAACCACTACAATGAGCAGTTCTTC CSASSRAGNHYNEQFF
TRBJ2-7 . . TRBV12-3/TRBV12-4 TGTGCCAGCAGTGCCGGGGGCGAGCAGTACTTC CASSAGGEQYF
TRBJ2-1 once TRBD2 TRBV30 TGTGCCTGGAGTGGGGGGCTAGCGGGGTACAATGAGCAGTTCTTC CAWSGGLAGYNEQFF
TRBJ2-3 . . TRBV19 TGTGCCAGTAGTATCGGGGTTGCGGGAAGCGCCGCACAGGATACGCAGTATTTT CASSIGVAGSAAQDTQYF
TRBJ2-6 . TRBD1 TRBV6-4 TGTGCCAGCAGTGACTCGACAGGGGGCTATGGTGGGGCCAACGTCCTGACTTTC CASSDSTGGYGGANVLTF